Given below is one TCR gamma chain in context. This clone is described as large (0.1 to 1%). Its specific antigen is unknown. No base-level quality is on record; no much larger clone is a single base apart. cDNA was made by template-switch reverse transcription with TRGC- and TRDC-specific primers in one tube, using SuperScript II. The TRGC primer was designed so that it binds both the TRGC1 and the TRGC2 constant genes. The KAPA Real-Time Library Amplification Kit was used to amplify TRG and TRD, and AMPure XP beads were used for purification between steps. Index PCR with the Nextera XT Index Kit was used to add Illumina sequencing adapters. TRG and TRD amplicons were sequenced on an Illumina MiSeq with the V2 300 kit, giving 150 bp paired-end reads. Under the source paper's analysis protocol: Before further analysis, read quality was checked using FastQC version 0.11.8. With MiXCR version 3.0.3, reads were aligned to GenBank TRG or TRD reference genes and CDR3 sequences were built. MiXCR defaults were kept, except that TRDD gene segments were assembled using 3 rather than 5 consecutive nucleotides. N additions, CDR3 length, J segment length and clonotype sharing between samples were calculated with VDJtools version 1.2.1. CDR3 sequences that were out of frame or contained stop codons were left out of the analysis. To look for overlap, the infant repertoires were checked against previously published Vgamma9Vdelta2 repertoires from fetal, cord blood and adult blood. Clone calls in TCRdb were regenerated from the public reads with CATT, after which identical DNA sequences shared one row. Clone size and V and J calls follow TCRdb, not the original study. The sample table contains some 300 gamma-chain clones; only one count was recorded for 6.5% to 7.5% of them. The ten top clones hold about a third of the sample.

These data come from a study of Vγ9Vδ2 T cells in congenital toxoplasmosis (dated by TCRdb to the early 2020s). With respect to the entire study: The diagnosis of congenital toxoplasmosis relied on IgG, IgM and IgA serology, Western blot and an in-house interferon-gamma release assay. Repertoires were sequenced from infants at 2 months after birth and at 1 year of age. The study compared gamma and delta chain CDR3 repertoires of sorted blood gammadelta T cells between congenitally T. gondii-infected and uninfected infants. TCR sequencing covered about 5 infected and 10 uninfected infants at 2 months, plus 3 infected and 4 uninfected infants at 1 year.

Points the paper makes about the study in general: In roughly 2-month-old infants, germline-encoded fetal-type TRDV2 CDR3 sequences seemed to be more common in infected than in uninfected infants, which suggests a footprint of in utero expansion. Two months was the earliest age with enough suitable sample material for TCR repertoire analysis, so newborn repertoires were not sequenced. Repertoire differences between infected and uninfected infants were less clear at 1 year of age than at 2 months. At 2 months, TRGV9 and TRDV2 CDR3s of infected infants appeared to carry fewer N additions than uninfected infants, especially TRDV2-TRDJ1 sequences. High prevalence of a public TRGV9 clonotype was observed in both infected and uninfected infants.

Mothers of both infected and uninfected infants received the same treatment, using spiramycin and/or pyrimethamine plus sulfadiazine plus folinic acid. All infants, infected and uninfected, were born by term delivery after more than 37 weeks of gestation. Approximately 1 mL of blood was processed into PBMCs by Lymphoprep gradient centrifugation, after which the PBMCs were cryopreserved in liquid nitrogen and shipped to Belgium. After thawing, PBMCs were labeled with Zombie NIR viability dye and stained with CD3, TCR gammadelta, Vgamma9 and Vdelta2 antibodies. Sorting of CD3+ TCRgammadelta+ T cells was performed on a FACSAria III, reaching a mean purity of approximately 98%. For each sample, RNA was extracted from roughly 10,000 sorted gammadelta T cells with the RNeasy Micro Kit. Infants were born to mothers enrolled with primary T. gondii infection during pregnancy. Peripheral blood samples from the infants were taken at an outpatient microbiology and virology center in Pavia, Italy.

Germline trimming amounts to 6 bases on V and 2 bases on J, with 4 as the count of junction bases outside the gene matches. The CDR3, from cysteine to phenylalanine, totals 16 residues. The kept DNA is CDR3 alone, 48 bases in frame from the first base. The germline V gene (reference sequence) yields GITISATS for CDR1 and ISYDGTV for CDR2. The origin of this receptor is a child under 10 years old born to a mother with Toxoplasma gondii infection during pregnancy, either congenitally infected or uninfected (not recorded which). Specimen: gamma-delta T cells from blood. The sequence is built from TRGV9 and TRGJP. The CDR3 amino acid sequence is: CALWSRQELGKKIKVF. The sequenced DNA: TGTGCCTTGTGGAGCCGGCAAGAGTTGGGCAAAAAAATCAAGGTATTT.